This is a list of T cell receptor beta chains from one sample in a study of blood T cell repertoires in COVID-19. Sequencing used immunoSEQ multiplex PCR; TCRdb keeps in-frame clones, though not all of them. Of tens of thousands of clones detected, 90% appear once; the ten largest clones hold 6.5% to 9%. Material for sequencing was peripheral blood. These receptors all come from a woman in her 40s with active COVID-19. Each CDR3 is given with its conserved first and last residue. A D gene is named only where the DNA matches it firmly. The size of a clone is reported for some rows only, either as once, few or many, or as a class for expanded clones.

TRBV2	TRBJ2-3	-	17	-	TGTGCCAGCAGTGAAGCCCCAACAGGGTTCCCCACAGATACGCAGTATTTT	CASSEAPTGFPTDTQYF
TRBV5-4	TRBJ1-3	-	13	once	TGTGCCAGCAGAAACTTGAGCGGGAACACCATATATTTT	CASRNLSGNTIYF
TRBV9	TRBJ2-3	TRBD2	19	once	TGTGCCAGCAGCGCCCTCTCAGAGTCCGCGGGGGGCCCCGCCAACACGCAGTATTTT	CASSALSESAGGPANTQYF
TRBV15	TRBJ2-3	-	14	-	TGTGCCGCGAGTCCCGGCGGGAACACAGATACGCAGTATTTT	CAASPGGNTDTQYF
TRBV23-1	TRBJ1-2	TRBD1	14	-	TGCGCCAGCAGTCACCCTAGGGGGCGAAGTGGCTACACCTTC	CASSHPRGRSGYTF
TRBV5-6	TRBJ2-2	TRBD1	16	-	TGTGCCAGCAGCTCCCTTTCGACAGGGGGGACCGGGGAGCTGTTTTTT	CASSSLSTGGTGELFF
TRBV2	TRBJ2-1	TRBD2	14	-	TGTGCCAGCAGGGGCGGGGGGGCCTACAATGAGCAGTTCTTC	CASRGGGAYNEQFF
TRBV10-3	TRBJ2-2	-	14	-	TGTGCCATGTCGGGGCGCGGGGACACCGGGGAGCTGTTTTTT	CAMSGRGDTGELFF
TRBV28	TRBJ2-3	-	18	-	TGTGCCAGCAGTCTAACAGGAGGGGGGGGATTGGGCACAGATACGCAGTATTTT	CASSLTGGGGLGTDTQYF
TRBV19	TRBJ1-1	-	13	-	TGTGCCAGTAGCCCACAGGGGAACACTGAAGCTTTCTTT	CASSPQGNTEAFF
TRBV9	TRBJ1-2	TRBD1	14	-	TGTGCCAGCAGCTCCCGGACAGGGAACTATGGCTACACCTTC	CASSSRTGNYGYTF
TRBV5-4	TRBJ1-2	TRBD1	14	-	TGTGCCAGCAGCTTCGAGAGGGGGCATTATGGCTACACCTTC	CASSFERGHYGYTF
TRBV5-4	TRBJ1-2	TRBD1	13	few	TGTGCCAGCAGACAGACAGGGAACTATGGCTACACCTTC	CASRQTGNYGYTF
TRBV5-4	TRBJ2-2	TRBD1	16	-	TGTGCCAGCAGCTTGAAGGGGACAGGGAACACCGGGGAGCTGTTTTTT	CASSLKGTGNTGELFF
TRBV7-3	TRBJ2-2	TRBD2	17	-	TGTGCCAGCAGCTTAGGTCCCCCCGGGGGGAGGAGCGGGGAGCTGTTTTTT	CASSLGPPGGRSGELFF